These 14 T cell receptor beta chains were sequenced from one sample in a study of T cell changes during pregnancy in multiple sclerosis. Produced via immunoSEQ multiplex PCR; TCRdb's table is partial and in-frame only. The sample holds 24,000 or so clones, 86% seen once. The sample was CD8+ T cells from peripheral blood mononuclear cells, taken in the first trimester of pregnancy. All receptors come from a female donor in good health, enrolled as a control in a pregnancy study.

The chain carries TRBV27 and TRBJ2-1, with TRBD2 matching 9 bases. The CDR3 extends over 15 amino acids. The ends lost 6 bases at V and 5 bases at J; junction bases unmatched: 8. Germline CDR1 is MNHEY and CDR2 is SMNVEV (reference sequence). CDR3 bases: TGTGCCAGCAGGAGATTTAGCGGGAGCGACAATGAGCAGTTCTTC. This translates into CASRRFSGSDNEQFF.

The chain links TRBV6-4 to TRBJ2-2; TRBD2 matches 10 bases. V gave up 4 bases and J gave up 4 bases; unmatched junction bases: 0. The CDR3 runs to 14 residues. Germline CDR1 and CDR2: MRHNA and SNTAGT. CDR3 residues: CASSASGSTGELFF. As DNA, the CDR3 is TGTGCCAGCAGTGCTAGCGGGAGCACCGGGGAGCTGTTTTTT.

The chain has TRBV10-2 and TRBJ1-1; unclear D gene. V lost 0 bases and J lost 1, with 9 bases in between. This CDR3 has 15 amino acids. Per germline, CDR1 WSHSY and CDR2 SAAADI. Written as DNA, the CDR3 is TGCGCCAGCAGTGAGTCGATGTACGGGAACACTGAAGCTTTCTTT. It encodes CASSESMYGNTEAFF.

V usage is TRBV7-9 and J usage is TRBJ1-6; tentatively, D is TRBD1 (5 bases). CDR1 and CDR2 from the germline V gene are SEHNR and FQNEAQ (reference sequence). The CDR3 is made up of 15 amino acids. The germline V and J ends were trimmed by 2 bases and 6 bases, with 11 bases remaining between them. CDR3 loop: CASSLYDSPNSPLHF. The CDR3, as DNA: TGTGCCAGCAGCTTATACGACAGCCCTAATTCACCCCTCCACTTT.

This chain links TRBV11-2 with TRBJ1-2, with 7 bases lining up with TRBD1. This CDR3 contains 13 residues. The germline CDR1 and CDR2 sequences are SGHAT and FQNNGV. With 5 bases clipped from V and 3 bases from J, the junction kept 3 bases outside the gene matches. CDR3 bases: TGTGCCAGCAGCACCGGGACAGACTATGGCTACACCTTC. Translation gives CASSTGTDYGYTF.

The chain uses TRBV11-3 and TRBJ2-7, with D possibly being TRBD1 (5 bases). The V end was cut by 4 bases, the J end by 3 bases, with 10 bases between. Per the germline V gene, CDR1 is SGHNT and CDR2 is YENEEA. The CDR3 is made up of 13 amino acids. In DNA, the CDR3 is TGTGCCAGCAGCTCCGGACACAACTACGAGCAGTACTTC. Amino acid sequence: CASSSGHNYEQYF.

Only a few counts were recorded for this clone. The V call is TRBV4-3, the J call TRBJ2-3, with TRBD1 matching over 7 bases. With V trimmed by 1 base and J by 2 bases, 12 bases remained unmatched. The CDR3 runs to 18 residues. Germline values: CDR1 LGHNA, CDR2 YSLEER. The CDR3: CASSQGLTGIQPTDTQYF. The CDR3 DNA reads as TGCGCCAGCAGCCAAGGACTGACAGGGATTCAGCCCACAGATACGCAGTATTTT.

This chain connects TRBV11-2 to TRBJ1-4; tentatively, D is TRBD1 (6 bases). The CDR3 contains 16 residues. Germline-derived CDR1 and CDR2 are SGHAT and FQNNGV. V was cut by 0 bases and J by 7 bases, with 15 bases left in between. As DNA, the CDR3 is TGTGCCAGCAGCTTAGATCGCGGGGGGCGAAGTGAAAAACTGTTTTTT. Translation: CASSLDRGGRSEKLFF. Complete variable domain (other parts from reference TRBV11-2 and TRBJ1-4): EAGVAQSPRYKIIEKRQSVAFWCNPISGHATLYWYQQILGQGPKLLIQFQNNGVVDDSQLPKDRFSAERLKGVDSTLKIQPAKLEDSAVYLCASSLDRGGRSEKLFFGSGTQLSVL.

The genes are TRBV6-1 and TRBJ1-4, with unresolved D. The CDR3 runs to 14 residues. Trimming pared 4 bases from V and 5 bases from J, leaving 11 bases between. CDR1 and CDR2 (germline): MNHNS, SASEGT. Here the CDR3 reads CASSGFIQNEKLFF. CDR3 bases: TGTGCCAGCAGTGGATTTATACAGAATGAAAAACTGTTTTTT.

V gene TRBV4-2 combines with J gene TRBJ1-5, with a tentative D call TRBD1 (5 bases). Germline CDR1 LGHNA, CDR2 YNFKEQ. Trimming removed 3 bases from V and 1 base from J, with 13 bases in between. CDR3 length: 16 amino acids. DNA for the CDR3: TGTGCCAGCAGCCATGGGGAGGGGAGGAGCAATCAGCCCCAGCATTTT. Amino acids: CASSHGEGRSNQPQHF.

This rearrangement joins TRBV5-5 to TRBJ1-2; the D is unclear. This CDR3 is built from 13 residues. Trimming removed 2 bases at V and 6 bases at J, with 11 bases between. Germline CDR1 reads SGHKS; CDR2 reads YYEKEE (reference sequence). CDR3: CASSLYGDDGYTF. The CDR3 DNA reads as TGTGCCAGCAGCTTATACGGGGATGATGGCTACACCTTC. The complete variable domain, with remaining parts taken from reference TRBV5-5 and TRBJ1-2, reads DAGVTQSPTHLIKTRGQQVTLRCSPISGHKSVSWYQQVLGQGPQFIFQYYEKEERGRGNFPDRFSARQFPNYSSELNVNALLLGDSALYLCASSLYGDDGYTFGSGTRLTVV.

The chain joins TRBV28 to TRBJ2-3, with TRBD1 as a possible D gene (6 bases). The length of the CDR3 is 16 residues. The V end lost 7 bases, the J end lost 1 base, and 18 bases lay between the germline ends. Germline lookup yields CDR1 MDHEN and CDR2 SYDVKM. The CDR3 loop reads CASMVRVQGRTDTQYF. The CDR3 bases are TGTGCCAGCATGGTGAGGGTACAGGGTCGCACAGATACGCAGTATTTT.

V gene TRBV7-8 combines with J gene TRBJ2-7; a weak D match, TRBD1 (6 bases). The V end was cut by 0 bases, the J end by 0 bases, with 12 bases between. Germline CDR1 and CDR2: SGHVS and FQNEAQ. CDR3 length: 16 amino acids. For the CDR3, the DNA is TGTGCCAGCAGCTTAGCTTGGGACACTACCTCCTACGAGCAGTACTTC. It specifies CASSLAWDTTSYEQYF.

The J gene is TRBJ2-3, the V gene TRBV2; the D gene is possibly TRBD1 (5 bases). The length of the CDR3 is 14 residues. Germline loops: CDR1 SNHLY, CDR2 FYNNEI. V was trimmed by 8 bases and J by 3 bases, leaving 15 bases between them. CDR3 protein: CASYEGVRTDTQYF. DNA for the CDR3: TGTGCCAGCTACGAAGGGGTTAGGACAGATACGCAGTATTTT.